One and the same sample provided the 14 T cell receptor beta chains below, sequenced in a study of CD8 T cells in ankylosing spondylitis. TCRdb fed the 5' RACE reads into MiXCR, producing one record per CDR3 protein. Here the sample spans some 130,000 distinct CDR3 sequences, 5.5% to 7.5% being singletons. The sequencing sample was made of blood, either unsorted or a sorted T cell fraction (not recorded which). These receptors all stem from a female donor with ankylosing spondylitis or in good health (not recorded which).

This clonotype has a count of ten or more. The rearrangement joins TRBV5-6 to TRBJ2-7; no clear D gene. Germline V gene lookup returns CDR1 SGHDT and CDR2 YYEEEE. V was cut by 3 bases and J by 2 bases, with 9 bases left in between. CDR3 length: 13 amino acids. The CDR3 loop is CASSSTVTYEQYF. CDR3 nucleotide sequence: TGTGCCAGCAGCTCAACCGTGACCTACGAGCAGTACTTC. Looking up the rest from reference TRBV5-6 and TRBJ2-7 gives the full variable domain: DAGVTQSPTHLIKTRGQQVTLRCSPKSGHDTVSWYQQALGQGPQFIFQYYEEEERQRGNFPDRFSGHQFPNYSSELNVNALLLGDSALYLCASSSTVTYEQYFGPGTRLTVT.

The chain couples TRBV2 to TRBJ2-1; the match to TRBD2 covers 12 bases. With V trimmed by 10 bases and J by 4 bases, 20 bases remained unmatched. Germline assignment: CDR1 SNHLY and CDR2 FYNNEI. The length of the CDR3 is 19 residues. The CDR3 reads CATILAGGALTKFYNEQFF. DNA for the CDR3: TGTGCCACCATACTAGCGGGGGGCGCCTTAACCAAATTTTACAATGAGCAGTTCTTC.

This clonotype was counted ten times or more. The chain is built from TRBV29-1 and TRBJ2-7; 7 bases align to TRBD1. CDR1 and CDR2 (germline): SQVTM, ANQGSEA. CDR3 length: 14 amino acids. V trimming: 4 bases; J trimming: 5 bases; junction bases outside the gene matches: 11. The CDR3 reads CSVVSGQTSNEQYF. The CDR3 bases are TGCAGCGTTGTTTCGGGACAGACCTCTAACGAGCAGTACTTC.

This clonotype was observed at least ten times. This CDR3 reads CASSPETGIDQPQHF. In DNA form, the CDR3 reads TGTGCCAGCAGCCCCGAGACAGGGATTGATCAGCCCCAGCATTTT. This chain connects TRBV3-1 to TRBJ1-5, with 7 bases aligning to TRBD1. The germline gives CDR1 LGHDT, CDR2 YNNKEL (reference sequence). Trimming cost V 4 bases and J 5 bases; bases outside gene matches: 8. The length of the CDR3 is 15 residues.

This clonotype showed up many times. The chain joins TRBV2 to TRBJ2-3; 10 bases map to TRBD2. The length of the CDR3 is 14 residues. Germline V gene lookup returns CDR1 SNHLY and CDR2 FYNNEI. V dropped 3 bases and J dropped 9; count of bases not matched to a gene: 6. The CDR3 region is CASSEGAGGGTQYF. DNA of the CDR3: TGTGCCAGCAGTGAGGGAGCGGGGGGGGGGACGCAGTATTTT. Drawing the rest from reference TRBV2 and TRBJ2-3, the complete variable domain is EPEVTQTPSHQVTQMGQEVILRCVPISNHLYFYWYRQILGQKVEFLVSFYNNEISEKSEIFDDQFSVERPDGSNFTLKIRSTKLEDSAMYFCASSEGAGGGTQYFGPGTRLTVL.

By share of the sample, this clonotype is medium-sized. The V call is TRBV6-2 or TRBV6-3, the J call TRBJ1-2; 8 bases fit TRBD1. The CDR3 extends over 16 amino acids. V lost 5 bases to trimming and J lost 4 bases; unmatched junction nucleotides: 12. Per germline, CDR1 MNHEY and CDR2 SVGEGT. The DNA for the CDR3 is TGTGCCAGCAGTGATTCTCCGGACAGGGATACCTATGGCTACACCTTC. Translated, it gives CASSDSPDRDTYGYTF.

Ten or more counts support this clonotype. The rearrangement uses TRBV12-3 or TRBV12-4 and TRBJ1-1; D is perhaps TRBD1 (5 bases). The CDR3 runs to 12 residues. The V gene lost 4 bases and the J gene lost 7 bases, with 10 bases spanning the gap. In DNA, the CDR3 is TGTGCCAGCAGTTCAAGGGGATATGAAGCTTTCTTT. The encoded protein is CASSSRGYEAFF.

There are many counts of this clonotype. V is TRBV3-1 and J is TRBJ2-2, with D unclear. CDR1 LGHDT and CDR2 YNNKEL come from the germline V gene (reference sequence). The germline V and J ends were trimmed by 1 base and 3 bases, with 12 bases remaining between them. The CDR3 consists of 16 residues. CDR3 residues: CASSQGLGRDTGELFF. CDR3 nucleotides: TGTGCCAGCAGCCAAGGTCTGGGCCGAGACACCGGGGAGCTGTTTTTT.

V usage is TRBV7-9 and J usage is TRBJ2-1, with a weak D call TRBD1 (5 bases). The CDR3 runs 15 residues. V was cut by 5 bases and J by 8 bases, with 19 bases left in between. Germline CDR1 reads SEHNR; CDR2 reads FQNEAQ (reference sequence). The CDR3 DNA sequence: TGTGCCAGCAGCGTGGAAGGTTGGGGCGAATATGAGCAGTTCTTC. It specifies CASSVEGWGEYEQFF.

This clonotype was observed at least ten times. This chain connects TRBV7-9 to TRBJ2-1; perhaps TRBD1 as D (5 bases). From germline, CDR1 is SEHNR and CDR2 FQNEAQ (reference sequence). This CDR3 has 15 residues. V was trimmed by 5 bases and J by 6 bases, leaving 17 bases between them. CDR3 sequence reads: CASSPKLRVGNEQFF. The CDR3 DNA reads as TGTGCCAGCAGCCCGAAACTCAGGGTTGGCAATGAGCAGTTCTTC.

The chain couples TRBV28 to TRBJ2-3; TRBD2 agrees at 8 bases. The CDR3 contains 15 residues. In germline, CDR1 is MDHEN, CDR2 SYDVKM. V trimming: 6 bases; J trimming: 8 bases; junction bases outside the gene matches: 13. The CDR3, as DNA: TGTGCCAGCAGCCCCCCCGCGGGGGGTTTGAGTACGCAGTATTTT. Translation gives CASSPPAGGLSTQYF.

This clonotype showed up many times. The rearrangement joins TRBV12-3 or TRBV12-4 to TRBJ1-1; D unresolved. The V and J ends lost 3 bases and 1 base respectively, with 12 bases between them. The CDR3 loop spans 15 amino acids. The CDR3 region has the DNA TGTGCCAGCAGTTTGTTCCAAACACGGAACACTGAAGCTTTCTTT. Its protein product is CASSLFQTRNTEAFF.

Comments on this clonotype: This may come from a read error, since a much larger clone is one base off. V and J are TRBV25-1 and TRBJ1-1; D gene unclear. Trimming removed 2 bases at V and 6 bases at J, with 10 bases between. This CDR3 is built from 13 residues. Looked up from germline, CDR1 is MGHDK and CDR2 is SYGVNS. CDR3 DNA sequence: TGTGCCAGCAGTGAAAATGGGCGACCTGAAGCTTTCTTT. As protein: CASSENGRPEAFF.

This clonotype was seen repeatedly, ten times or more. The chain carries TRBV5-1 and TRBJ1-6; D remains ambiguous. Trimming left V 0 bases short and J 6 bases short, with 7 bases between. From germline, CDR1 is SGHRS and CDR2 YFSETQ. The CDR3 is 14 residues long. The CDR3 spells CASSLGQSNSPLHF. For the CDR3, the DNA is TGCGCCAGCAGCTTGGGGCAGAGTAATTCACCCCTCCACTTT.